These 11 T cell receptor beta chains share one sample of origin, sequenced in a study of T cell repertoires and HLA-DP antigens. The table came from immunoSEQ multiplex PCR; TCRdb's copy has only in-frame clones and leaves some out. The sample yields 3,000 to 4,000 clones, 76% seen once. After 15 days' expansion, CD4+ cells were restimulated less than 30 h with HeLa expressing allogeneic DPB1. Retrovirally transduced HeLa cells with HLA-DPA1/DPB1, HLA-DM, invariant chain and CD80 served as stimulators. Sequenced input: CD137- CD4+ T cells from cultured PBMCs. The receptor set was obtained from a young woman in good health and CMV-seronegative.

The count of this clone is one. The V and J genes are TRBV5-4 and TRBJ1-1; 8 bases agree with TRBD1. Germline V lookup: CDR1 SGHNT, CDR2 YYREEE (reference sequence). The trim removed 4 bases at V and 0 bases at J, leaving 14 bases unmatched. The CDR3 has 18 residues. The CDR3 coding sequence is TGTGCCAGCAGCACGGACAGGGCAGAATTGGGCATGAACACTGAAGCTTTCTTT. Translating it yields CASSTDRAELGMNTEAFF.

The chain combines TRBV9 with TRBJ2-2, with 7 bases aligning to TRBD1. Germline V CDR1 and CDR2: SGDLS, YYNGEE. V gave up 4 bases and J gave up 1 base; unmatched junction bases: 4. The length of the CDR3 is 15 residues. This chain's CDR3 is CASSPRTGNTGELFF. The CDR3 nucleotides are TGTGCCAGCAGCCCCCGGACAGGGAACACCGGGGAGCTGTTTTTT.

This clone was picked up a small number of times. The chain joins TRBV6-6 to TRBJ1-1; tentatively, D is TRBD1 (6 bases). Per the germline V gene, CDR1 is MNHNY and CDR2 is SVGAGI (reference sequence). The V end was cut by 5 bases, the J end by 0 bases, with 10 bases between. This CDR3 has 14 amino acids. The CDR3 here is CASSIQGLNTEAFF. Written as DNA, the CDR3 is TGTGCCAGCAGTATACAGGGCCTGAACACTGAAGCTTTCTTT.

The rearrangement uses TRBV7-4 and TRBJ1-5; D is undetermined. Germline values: CDR1 SGHVT, CDR2 SQSDAQ. The CDR3 spans 13 residues. Trimming stripped 0 bases from V and 3 bases from J, with 3 bases between. The CDR3 nucleotides read TGTGCCAGCAGCTTAGCAGCCAATCAGCCCCAGCATTTT. Its translation is CASSLAANQPQHF.

The V call is TRBV28, the J call TRBJ1-1; TRBD1 matches at 8 bases. This CDR3 region has 13 residues. With V trimmed by 5 bases and J by 4 bases, 3 bases remained unmatched. Germline assignment: CDR1 MDHEN and CDR2 SYDVKM. The chain's CDR3 is CASSQTGVTEAFF. CDR3 coding DNA: TGTGCCAGCAGTCAGACAGGGGTCACTGAAGCTTTCTTT.

The chain has TRBV4-3 and TRBJ2-1; 9 bases agree with TRBD2. CDR1 LGHNA and CDR2 YSLEER come from the germline V gene. There are 18 residues in the CDR3. The V and J ends lost 0 bases and 4 bases, in that order; junction bases with no gene match: 10. The CDR3 nucleotides are TGCGCCAGCAGCCAAGAACCCGTTTTGGCGGGGGGGTACAATGAGCAGTTCTTC. The encoded protein is CASSQEPVLAGGYNEQFF.

This clone is deemed large. The chain joins TRBV11-1 to TRBJ2-7, with 12 bases identical to TRBD1. Germline V gene lookup returns CDR1 SGHAT and CDR2 FQDESV (reference sequence). This CDR3 has 15 residues. With V trimmed by 1 base and J by 5 bases, 3 bases remained unmatched. The CDR3 DNA reads TGTGCCAGCAGCTTAGGCGGGACAGGGGGCCACGAGCAGTACTTC. This codes for CASSLGGTGGHEQYF.

The V and J genes are TRBV25-1 and TRBJ1-4, with D unclear. V lost 6 bases, J lost 6 bases, and 14 bases lay in between. Germline-derived CDR1 and CDR2 are MGHDK and SYGVNS. This CDR3 comprises 14 residues. The CDR3 sequence: CASSPGGLDEKLFF. In DNA, the CDR3 is TGTGCCAGCAGCCCCGGCGGGCTGGATGAAAAACTGTTTTTT.

The chain couples TRBV29-1 to TRBJ1-2; maybe TRBD1 (6 bases). Per germline, CDR1 SQVTM and CDR2 ANQGSEA. Trimming removed 7 bases at V and 0 bases at J, with 15 bases between. The CDR3 is 14 amino acids. The CDR3 bases are TGCAGCGCCCCATGGGGGCCGTCTAACTATGGCTACACCTTC. It yields the protein CSAPWGPSNYGYTF.

J is TRBJ2-7 and V is TRBV7-2; no firm D call. The V gene lost 8 bases and the J gene lost 3 bases, with 17 bases spanning the gap. In germline, CDR1 is SGHTA, CDR2 FQGNSA. The CDR3 runs 14 residues. CDR3 nucleotide sequence: TGTGCCAGCCAAAGAAGCCTTGGCAACTACGAGCAGTACTTC. Residues: CASQRSLGNYEQYF.

The V and J genes are TRBV15 and TRBJ2-3; unclear D gene. Germline V CDR1 and CDR2: LNHNV, YYDKDF (reference sequence). CDR3 size: 12 residues. The ends were cut back, 6 bases at V and 1 base at J, with 5 bases in the middle. CDR3 in DNA: TGTGCCACCAGGCAGGGCACAGATACGCAGTATTTT. It yields the protein CATRQGTDTQYF. The full variable domain, with the rest looked up from reference TRBV15 and TRBJ2-3, is DAMVIQNPRYQVTQFGKPVTLSCSQTLNHNVMYWYQQKSSQAPKLLFHYYDKDFNNEADTPDNFQSRRPNTSFCFLDIRSPGLGDTAMYLCATRQGTDTQYFGPGTRLTVL.